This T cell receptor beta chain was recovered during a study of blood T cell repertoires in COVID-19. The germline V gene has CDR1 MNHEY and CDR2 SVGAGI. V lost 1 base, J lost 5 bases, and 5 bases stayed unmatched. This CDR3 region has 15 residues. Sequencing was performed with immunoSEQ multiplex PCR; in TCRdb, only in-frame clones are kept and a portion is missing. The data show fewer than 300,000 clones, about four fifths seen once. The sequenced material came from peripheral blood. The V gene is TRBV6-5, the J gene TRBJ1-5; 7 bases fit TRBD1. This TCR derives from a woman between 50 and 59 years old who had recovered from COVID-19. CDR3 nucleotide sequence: TGTGCCAGCAGTTACTACGGAGGACAGGATCAGCCCCAGCATTTT. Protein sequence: CASSYYGGQDQPQHF.